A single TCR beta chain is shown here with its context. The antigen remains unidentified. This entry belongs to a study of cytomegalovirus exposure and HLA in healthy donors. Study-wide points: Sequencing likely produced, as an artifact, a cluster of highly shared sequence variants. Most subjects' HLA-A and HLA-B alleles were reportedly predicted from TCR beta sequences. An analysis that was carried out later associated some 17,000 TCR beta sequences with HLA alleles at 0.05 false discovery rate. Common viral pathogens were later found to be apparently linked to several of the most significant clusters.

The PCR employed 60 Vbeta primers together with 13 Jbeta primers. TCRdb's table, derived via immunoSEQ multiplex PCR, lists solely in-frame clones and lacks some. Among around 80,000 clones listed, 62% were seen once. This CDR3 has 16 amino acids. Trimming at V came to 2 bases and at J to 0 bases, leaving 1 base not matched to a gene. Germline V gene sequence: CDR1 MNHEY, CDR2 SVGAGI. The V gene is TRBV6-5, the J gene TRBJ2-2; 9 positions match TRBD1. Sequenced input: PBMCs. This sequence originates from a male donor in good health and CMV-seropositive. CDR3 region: CASSYRTGANTGELFF. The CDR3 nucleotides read TGTGCCAGCAGTTACCGGACAGGGGCGAACACCGGGGAGCTGTTTTTT.